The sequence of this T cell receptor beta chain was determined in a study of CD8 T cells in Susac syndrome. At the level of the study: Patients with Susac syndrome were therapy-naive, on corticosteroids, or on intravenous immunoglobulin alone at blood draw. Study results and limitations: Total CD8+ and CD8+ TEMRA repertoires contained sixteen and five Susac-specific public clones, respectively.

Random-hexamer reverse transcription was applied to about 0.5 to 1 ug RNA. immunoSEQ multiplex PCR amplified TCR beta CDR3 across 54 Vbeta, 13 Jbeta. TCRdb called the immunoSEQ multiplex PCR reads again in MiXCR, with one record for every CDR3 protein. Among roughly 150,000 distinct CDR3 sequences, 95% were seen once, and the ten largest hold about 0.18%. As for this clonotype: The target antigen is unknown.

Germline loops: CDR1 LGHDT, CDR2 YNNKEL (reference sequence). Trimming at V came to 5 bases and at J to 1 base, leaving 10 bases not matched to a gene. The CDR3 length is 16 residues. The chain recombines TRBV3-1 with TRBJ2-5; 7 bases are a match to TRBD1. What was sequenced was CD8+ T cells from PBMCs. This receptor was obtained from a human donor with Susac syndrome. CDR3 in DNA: TGTGCCAGCAGCTCTGACGTGGGGACAGTCCAAGAGACCCAGTACTTC. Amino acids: CASSSDVGTVQETQYF.